A single sample is the source of the 14 T cell receptor beta chains below, sequenced in a study of blood T cell repertoires in COVID-19. Sequenced by immunoSEQ multiplex PCR; TCRdb stores in-frame clones only, minus some. This sample yields fewer than 250,000 clones, of which around four fifths are seen a single time; over 9.5% belongs to the top ten. Sequencing used peripheral blood. These receptors came from a woman aged 80 or over with COVID-19, enrolled during active disease.

The CDR3 nucleotides are TGTGCCAGCAGCTCGACCGGGACAGGGGGTTCACCCCTCCACTTT. Its translation: CASSSTGTGGSPLHF. J is TRBJ1-6 and V is TRBV7-2, with TRBD1 matching 11 bases. This CDR3 comprises 15 residues. Unmatched junction bases numbered 5, after V lost 4 bases and J lost 9 bases. Looked up from germline, CDR1 is SGHTA and CDR2 is FQGNSA.

CDR3 amino acids: CASIRGGNSPLHF. The CDR3 coding sequence is TGTGCCAGCATCCGGGGAGGCAATTCACCCCTCCACTTT. The V and J genes are TRBV28 and TRBJ1-6; D is uncertain. Trimming stripped 7 bases from V and 7 bases from J, with 11 bases between. Germline assignment: CDR1 MDHEN and CDR2 SYDVKM. The length of the CDR3 is 13 residues.

DNA of the CDR3: TGTGCCAGCAGTTTAACCGGGATATTCGAAAAACTGTTTTTT. Translation: CASSLTGIFEKLFF. The V and J genes are TRBV28 and TRBJ1-4, with D unclear. CDR3 length: 14 residues. V dropped 2 bases and J dropped 8 bases, with 12 bases sitting between them. Germline CDR1 MDHEN, CDR2 SYDVKM.

The rearrangement joins TRBV24-1 to TRBJ2-1; TRBD1 matches 9 bases. The germline gives CDR1 KGHDR, CDR2 SFDVKD. CDR3 length: 16 amino acids. The V gene end was trimmed by 2 bases and the J gene end by 5 bases; junction bases not matched to a gene: 6. The CDR3 reads CATSDYAGQGDNEQFF. The CDR3 coding sequence is TGTGCCACCAGTGATTATGCGGGACAGGGAGACAATGAGCAGTTCTTC.

This chain connects TRBV7-2 to TRBJ2-3; 9 nucleotides line up with TRBD2. The CDR3 runs to 17 residues. Trimming at V came to 3 bases and at J to 5 bases, leaving 12 bases not matched to a gene. Germline loops: CDR1 SGHTA, CDR2 FQGNSA. CDR3 DNA sequence: TGTGCCAGCAGCTTTCCCGGCGGGGGGGGGTTGAGAGATACGCAGTATTTT. Translated: CASSFPGGGGLRDTQYF.

The chain is built from TRBV2 and TRBJ1-5; D is possibly TRBD1 (6 bases). The V gene lost 7 bases and the J gene lost 6 bases, with 13 bases spanning the gap. Germline values: CDR1 SNHLY, CDR2 FYNNEI. There are 13 residues in the CDR3. CDR3 nucleotide sequence: TGTGCCAGCACAGGGGCCCCCCGTCAGCCCCAGCATTTT. Amino acids: CASTGAPRQPQHF.

In DNA form, the CDR3 reads TGTGCCAGCAGTCCAGGCTCCTACGAGCAGTACTTC. Translated, it gives CASSPGSYEQYF. The chain recombines TRBV6-6 with TRBJ2-7; D remains ambiguous. CDR1 and CDR2 from the germline V gene are MNHNY and SVGAGI (reference sequence). This CDR3 is built from 12 residues. Trimming stripped 5 bases from V and 0 bases from J, with 5 bases between.

The chain recombines TRBV3-1 (or the pseudogene TRBV3-2) with TRBJ1-2; D possibly corresponds to TRBD1 (5 bases). V lost 3 bases and J lost 6, with 14 bases in between. This CDR3 has 14 residues. Germline V CDR1 and CDR2: LGHDT, YNNKEL (reference sequence). The CDR3 protein is CASSQTALGNGYTF. In nucleotides, the CDR3 is TGTGCCAGCAGCCAGACAGCACTGGGGAATGGCTACACCTTC.

This clone appeared once. The chain uses TRBV3-1 (or the pseudogene TRBV3-2) and TRBJ1-4, with TRBD1 as a possible D gene (5 bases). Trimming pared 3 bases from V and 8 bases from J, leaving 10 bases between. Germline V gene sequence: CDR1 LGHDT, CDR2 YNNKEL (reference sequence). There are 13 residues in the CDR3. The CDR3 sequence is CASSQRGGEKLFF. Written as DNA, the CDR3 is TGTGCCAGCAGCCAGAGGGGAGGGGAAAAACTGTTTTTT.

V usage is TRBV7-2 and J usage is TRBJ2-4; 10 bases line up with TRBD2. The CDR3 extends over 19 amino acids. Germline V lookup: CDR1 SGHTA, CDR2 FQGNSA. J gave up 6 bases and V 0 bases, and 14 bases lay outside the gene matches. The CDR3 sequence is CASSLARASGGPFGNIQYF. The CDR3 DNA sequence: TGTGCCAGCAGCTTAGCGCGGGCTAGCGGGGGACCTTTCGGAAACATTCAGTACTTC.

The V and J genes are TRBV3-1 (or the pseudogene TRBV3-2) and TRBJ1-4, with D perhaps TRBD1 (5 bases). The germline gives CDR1 LGHDT, CDR2 YNNKEL (reference sequence). V shed 4 bases and J shed 7 bases, with 13 bases lying between them. This CDR3 has 14 amino acids. CDR3 amino acids: CASSRREGGEKLFF. The DNA of the CDR3 is TGTGCCAGCAGCCGCAGGGAGGGAGGTGAAAAACTGTTTTTT.

The chain couples TRBV4-1 to TRBJ2-3; 14 positions match TRBD2. The V segment lost 4 bases and the J segment 14 bases; nucleotides outside the gene matches: 11. Per the germline V gene, CDR1 is MGHRA and CDR2 is YSYEKL. The CDR3 extends over 15 amino acids. CDR3 loop: CASSRGLAGALTPYF. CDR3 nucleotide sequence: TGCGCCAGCAGCCGGGGACTAGCGGGGGCTCTTACTCCGTATTTT.

CDR3 DNA: TGCAGCGTTGAAGAGGGGGCTAAACGCTACAATGAGCAGTTCTTC. This translates into CSVEEGAKRYNEQFF. V and J are TRBV29-1 and TRBJ2-1; weak D call: TRBD1 (6 bases). The V end was cut by 0 bases, the J end by 3 bases, with 12 bases between. The CDR3 loop spans 15 amino acids. From germline, CDR1 is SQVTM and CDR2 ANQGSEA.

This clone was counted a single time. The chain has TRBV24-1 and TRBJ2-6, with TRBD2 as a possible D gene (6 bases). V shed 9 bases and J shed 0 bases, with 17 bases lying between them. Germline V lookup: CDR1 KGHDR, CDR2 SFDVKD. The CDR3 covers 17 residues. CDR3: CATSNAGHFSGANVLTF. For the CDR3, the DNA is TGTGCCACCTCGAATGCGGGGCACTTCTCTGGGGCCAACGTCCTGACTTTC.